Detailed here is one TCR beta chain. Per the germline V gene, CDR1 is LNHDA and CDR2 is SQIVND (reference sequence). V was pared by 3 bases and J by 3 bases, with 14 bases between. The CDR3 spans 15 residues. The source of the sample is a study of blood T cell repertoires in COVID-19. Sequenced by immunoSEQ multiplex PCR; TCRdb stores in-frame clones only, minus some. The sample contains about 400,000 clones, around 90% of which appear only once. The chain combines TRBV19 with TRBJ1-1; D gene ambiguous. This receptor was obtained from a woman between 40 and 50 years old with acute COVID-19. Material: PBMCs or T cells enriched from blood (not recorded which). The CDR3 DNA reads TGTGCCAGTAGTATGTGGAGGGTTAGGGACACTGAAGCTTTCTTT. Its protein product is CASSMWRVRDTEAFF. The full variable domain, rest sourced from reference TRBV19 and TRBJ1-1, is DGGITQSPKYLFRKEGQNVTLSCEQNLNHDAMYWYRQDPGQGLRLIYYSQIVNDFQKGDIAEGYSVSREKKESFPLTVTSAQKNPTAFYLCASSMWRVRDTEAFFGQGTRLTVV.